Presented here are 18 T cell receptor beta chains from one specimen sequenced in a study of shared clonotypes between healthy human individuals. The naive CD8 fraction comprised CD45RO-negative cells positively selected for CCR7 and excluded terminally differentiated effector memory CD45RA+ cells. Here immunoSEQ multiplex PCR was the method, and the copy in TCRdb shows in-frame clones only, minus some. In the table there are about 2.1 million clones, around 93% of which are singletons. Input material: naive CD8+ T cells from PBMCs. These receptors all come from a man aged 18 to 30 in good health. Some clones in this sample may be carry-over from other donors' samples.

This chain links TRBV11-3 with TRBJ2-3; 8 bases line up with TRBD2. CDR3 size: 17 residues. V shed 0 bases and J 5 bases; nucleotides not matched to a gene: 10. Germline V CDR1 and CDR2: SGHNT, YENEEA. This chain's CDR3 is CASSLEWSAGGQDTQYF. CDR3 bases: TGTGCCAGCAGCTTAGAATGGTCGGCGGGAGGTCAAGATACGCAGTATTTT.

In this sample, this clone turned up once. The chain joins TRBV7-2 to TRBJ2-2; tentatively, D is TRBD1 or TRBD2 (5 bases each). Per germline, CDR1 SGHTA and CDR2 FQGNSA. Between the trimmed V and J ends, which lost 4 bases and 0 bases, there was a span of 12 bases. This CDR3 comprises 16 residues. CDR3 sequence (DNA): TGTGCCAGCAGCTCAGGGACGTTCGCGAACACCGGGGAGCTGTTTTTT. This encodes CASSSGTFANTGELFF.

The chain recombines TRBV20-1 with TRBJ2-1; D is unclear. The germline V and J ends were trimmed by 8 bases and 5 bases, with 7 bases remaining between them. The CDR3 has 10 residues. Germline V gives CDR1 DFQATT, CDR2 SNEGSKA (reference sequence). In DNA, the CDR3 is TGCAGTTTGTGGGACAATGAGCAGTTCTTC. It yields the protein CSLWDNEQFF.

The chain combines TRBV13 with TRBJ2-3; D gene ambiguous. CDR3 size: 15 residues. Trimming removed 5 bases from V and 3 bases from J, with 15 bases in between. CDR1 PRHDT and CDR2 FYEKMQ come from the germline V gene (reference sequence). CDR3: CASSPRPRPTDTQYF. The CDR3 DNA reads TGTGCCAGCAGCCCACGACCCCGGCCTACAGATACGCAGTATTTT.

V usage is TRBV19 and J usage is TRBJ1-2; 9 bases map to TRBD1. J was trimmed by 6 bases and V by 10 bases; bases with no gene match: 6. CDR1 is LNHDA and CDR2 is SQIVND in the germline V gene (reference sequence). The CDR3 loop spans 12 amino acids. CDR3 in amino acids: CATYRGPDGYTF. The CDR3 DNA reads TGTGCCACTTACAGGGGGCCGGATGGCTACACCTTC.

The V gene is TRBV7-6, the J gene TRBJ2-1; D possibly corresponds to TRBD2 (5 bases). Germline loops: CDR1 SGHVS, CDR2 FNYEAQ. The CDR3 runs 15 residues. Trimming left V 0 bases short and J 0 bases short, with 6 bases between. The CDR3 DNA reads TGTGCCAGCAGCTTAGCGGGAGTCTCCTACAATGAGCAGTTCTTC. This encodes CASSLAGVSYNEQFF. Drawing the rest from reference TRBV7-6 and TRBJ2-1, the complete variable domain is GAGVSQSPRYKVTKRGQDVALRCDPISGHVSLYWYRQALGQGPEFLTYFNYEAQQDKSGLPNDRFSAERPEGSISTLTIQRTEQRDSAMYRCASSLAGVSYNEQFFGPGTRLTVL.

This clone has just one count. The chain has TRBV7-3 and TRBJ1-1; 7 bases align to TRBD1. The ends lost 4 bases at V and 10 bases at J; junction bases unmatched: 9. Germline-derived CDR1 and CDR2 are SGHTA and FQGTGA. The CDR3 sequence is 13 residues long. CDR3 amino acids: CASSSIRTGRAFF. The CDR3, as DNA: TGTGCCAGCAGCTCCATCAGGACAGGCAGAGCTTTCTTT.

The chain couples TRBV4-1 to TRBJ2-1, with 7 bases identical to TRBD2. This CDR3 has 16 amino acids. V dropped 3 bases and J dropped 4; count of bases not matched to a gene: 9. CDR1 is MGHRA, CDR2 YSYEKL, per germline. CDR3 amino acids: CASSHKTSEGYNEQFF. CDR3 DNA sequence: TGCGCCAGCAGCCATAAAACTAGCGAAGGGTACAATGAGCAGTTCTTC.

The chain uses TRBV30 and TRBJ2-1, with D hard to call. The CDR3 consists of 16 residues. CDR1 is GTSNPN and CDR2 is SVGIG in the germline V gene (reference sequence). Trimming took off 0 bases at V and 5 bases at J, with 17 bases between the two ends. CDR3 bases: TGTGCCTGGAGTGTACGATGGGTAGTGGAAAACAATGAGCAGTTCTTC. It translates to CAWSVRWVVENNEQFF.

The chain couples TRBV11-2 to TRBJ2-1, with D unresolved. Germline V gene data show CDR1 as SGHAT and CDR2 as FQNNGV. The ends were cut back, 1 base at V and 8 bases at J, with 12 bases in the middle. The CDR3 is 14 amino acids. The CDR3 coding sequence is TGTGCCAGCAGCTTAGTGGCGGTTGCGGATGAGCAGTTCTTC. Protein: CASSLVAVADEQFF.

The chain links TRBV7-9 to TRBJ2-2; the match to TRBD2 covers 9 bases. The CDR3 is made up of 18 amino acids. Per the germline V gene, CDR1 is SEHNR and CDR2 is FQNEAQ (reference sequence). V gave up 6 bases and J gave up 1 base; unmatched junction bases: 12. CDR3: CASSNRGREGRNTGELFF. CDR3 nucleotides: TGTGCCAGCAGTAATCGAGGGCGGGAGGGCCGGAACACCGGGGAGCTGTTTTTT.

The genes are TRBV9 and TRBJ2-1; TRBD2 matches at 7 bases. V lost 2 bases to trimming and J lost 0 bases; unmatched junction nucleotides: 5. Germline CDR1 is SGDLS and CDR2 is YYNGEE. This CDR3 contains 16 residues. CDR3 sequence: CASSVSGKSSYNEQFF. In nucleotides, the CDR3 is TGTGCCAGCAGCGTGAGCGGGAAATCCTCCTACAATGAGCAGTTCTTC.

The V and J genes are TRBV11-2 and TRBJ2-7, with a tentative D call TRBD1 (5 bases). Germline loops: CDR1 SGHAT, CDR2 FQNNGV. The CDR3 runs 13 residues. The V end was cut by 4 bases, the J end by 2 bases, with 9 bases between. In DNA form, the CDR3 reads TGTGCCAGCAGCTCCGACAGCCCCTACGAGCAGTACTTC. It yields the protein CASSSDSPYEQYF.

V is TRBV19 and J is TRBJ1-2; no firm D call. From germline, CDR1 is LNHDA and CDR2 SQIVND (reference sequence). The CDR3 consists of 14 residues. V was clipped by 7 bases and J by 0 bases, with 12 bases between them. In nucleotides, the CDR3 is TGTGCCAGTACCCCCTTTGGGTCTAACTATGGCTACACCTTC. Translating it yields CASTPFGSNYGYTF.

The gene calls are TRBV27 and TRBJ1-2; weak D call: TRBD1 (5 bases). Trimming removed 6 bases from V and 4 bases from J, with 18 bases in between. This CDR3 region has 15 residues. Germline CDR1 and CDR2: MNHEY and SMNVEV (reference sequence). In DNA, the CDR3 is TGTGCCAGCAGCCCTTCCCCGACAGCCACCTATGGCTACACCTTC. Translated, it gives CASSPSPTATYGYTF.

The rearrangement links TRBV10-1 to TRBJ2-3; D is uncertain. Germline-derived CDR1 and CDR2 are WNHNN and SYGVQD (reference sequence). Trimming removed 3 bases from V and 6 bases from J, with 10 bases in between. This CDR3 is 13 amino acids long. CDR3: CASSETLGDTQYF. As DNA, the CDR3 is TGCGCCAGCAGTGAAACTCTGGGGGATACGCAGTATTTT.

The rearrangement uses TRBV5-6 and TRBJ2-3; D uncertain. This CDR3 spans 15 amino acids. Germline CDR1 is SGHDT and CDR2 is YYEEEE. Trimming took 4 bases from V and 1 from J, leaving 13 bases between them. The CDR3 sequence: CASSLALGGTDTQYF. The CDR3 bases are TGTGCCAGCAGCCTGGCCCTGGGTGGCACAGATACGCAGTATTTT.

This chain connects TRBV27 to TRBJ2-3, with unresolved D. CDR3 length: 13 amino acids. With 5 bases removed from V and 7 bases from J, the gap between germline ends came to 13 bases. Germline V gene sequence: CDR1 MNHEY, CDR2 SMNVEV (reference sequence). The CDR3 sequence: CASSPAVGYTQYF. As DNA, the CDR3 is TGTGCCAGCAGTCCCGCGGTGGGGTATACGCAGTATTTT.